This T cell receptor beta chain was captured by sequencing in a study of blood T cell repertoires in COVID-19. Study-level information: Spain, Italy and the United States supplied samples that represented acute and convalescent COVID-19. The analysed material was cDNA or gDNA that came from T cells, B-cell-depleted T cells, or PBMCs.

Original processing notes: Estimates of nucleated cell counts were drawn from the amplification of reference gene primers. Assay used: immunoSEQ multiplex PCR; TCRdb lists only in-frame clones, some missing. That table gives V, J and clone size, and the DNA gave D and trimming. The table includes 200,000 to 250,000 clones, about 88% detected once. V was shortened by 6 bases and J by 2 bases, with 11 bases between the two germline ends. The CDR3 has 13 amino acids. CDR1 and CDR2 from the germline V gene are LNHNV and YYDKDF (reference sequence). Seattle-derived patients entered the study during active infection and were followed longitudinally.

The receptor comes from a woman aged 45 to 65 with COVID-19, enrolled during active disease. The V call is TRBV15, the J call TRBJ2-7, with D possibly being TRBD1 (5 bases). The sequencing input was peripheral blood. In nucleotides, the CDR3 is TGTGCCACCAGGAAGGCAGGGACCTACGAGCAGTACTTC. Amino acid sequence: CATRKAGTYEQYF.